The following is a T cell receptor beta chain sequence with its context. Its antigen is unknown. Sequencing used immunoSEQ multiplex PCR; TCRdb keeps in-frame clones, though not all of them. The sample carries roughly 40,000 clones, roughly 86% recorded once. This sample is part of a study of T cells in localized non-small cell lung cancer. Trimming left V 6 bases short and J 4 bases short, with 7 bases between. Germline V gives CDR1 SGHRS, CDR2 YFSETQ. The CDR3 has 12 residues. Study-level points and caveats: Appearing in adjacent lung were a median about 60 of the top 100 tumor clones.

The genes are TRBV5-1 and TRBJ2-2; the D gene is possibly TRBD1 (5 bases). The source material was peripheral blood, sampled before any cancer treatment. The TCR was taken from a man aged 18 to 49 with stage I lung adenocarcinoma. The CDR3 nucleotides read TGCGCCAGCAAGCAGGGCACCGGGGAGCTGTTTTTT. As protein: CASKQGTGELFF.